These 10 T cell receptor beta chains were all obtained from the same sample, sequenced in a study of technical replicates of blood from a few donors listed by TCRdb under 2017. The library was obtained by the immunoSEQ multiplex PCR assay. TCRdb retrieved this table from immuneACCESS and kept in-frame rearrangements only. Not all clones are present; in checked studies, unresolved V genes account for under half, and no reason is known for the remainder. This sample lists about 84,000 clones; roughly 90% were detected once. The ten largest clones represent under 0.3% of the sample. The sample consisted of T cells isolated from PBMCs. These TCRs come from a human donor in good health.

About this clone itself: The same CDR3 also results from other DNA sequences found in this sample. The chain carries TRBV11-2 and TRBJ2-7; D call uncertain. V lost 1 base, J lost 0 bases, and 4 bases lay in between. The germline gives CDR1 SGHAT, CDR2 FQNNGV. The CDR3 totals 13 residues. The CDR3 DNA reads TGTGCCAGCAGCTTAGCCAGCTCCTACGAGCAGTACTTC. Translation gives CASSLASSYEQYF.

The chain links TRBV18 to TRBJ2-5; no clear D gene. Trimming removed 3 bases at V and 1 base at J, with 12 bases between. In germline, CDR1 is KGHSH, CDR2 LQKENI. The CDR3 covers 15 residues. The CDR3 loop is CASSPLLHSQETQYF. DNA of the CDR3: TGTGCCAGCTCACCCCTACTCCACAGCCAAGAGACCCAGTACTTC.

The V and J genes are TRBV7-9 and TRBJ2-6, with TRBD1 matching over 7 bases. The trim removed 1 base at V and 0 bases at J, leaving 6 bases unmatched. This CDR3 has 18 amino acids. The germline V gene encodes CDR1 SEHNR and CDR2 FQNEAQ (reference sequence). The CDR3 DNA reads as TGTGCCAGCAGCTTAGGTCTGCAGGGGGACTCTGGGGCCAACGTCCTGACTTTC. Translation: CASSLGLQGDSGANVLTF.

The chain carries TRBV4-1 and TRBJ1-1; a possible D gene is TRBD1 (6 bases). There are 14 residues in the CDR3. Trimming took off 5 bases at V and 1 base at J, with 11 bases between the two ends. CDR1 MGHRA and CDR2 YSYEKL come from the germline V gene. This CDR3 reads CASSFRGKNTEAFF. CDR3 DNA sequence: TGCGCCAGCAGCTTCAGGGGAAAGAACACTGAAGCTTTCTTT.

This rearrangement joins TRBV7-2 to TRBJ2-7, with D possibly TRBD1 on 6 matching bases. V was trimmed by 2 bases and J by 3 bases, leaving 17 bases between them. Looked up from germline, CDR1 is SGHTA and CDR2 is FQGNSA. The CDR3 extends over 16 amino acids. CDR3 in DNA: TGTGCCAGCAGCTTACTACAGGGTTTCACCGTCTACGAGCAGTACTTC. Translating it yields CASSLLQGFTVYEQYF. Filled out from reference TRBV7-2 and TRBJ2-7, the complete variable domain reads GAGVSQSPSNKVTEKGKDVELRCDPISGHTALYWYRQSLGQGLEFLIYFQGNSAPDKSGLPSDRFSAERTGGSVSTLTIQRTQQEDSAVYLCASSLLQGFTVYEQYFGPGTRLTVT.

The V gene is TRBV6-6, the J gene TRBJ1-2, with D unresolved. The CDR3 has 14 residues. Trimming pared 0 bases from V and 3 bases from J, leaving 8 bases between. CDR1 is MNHNY and CDR2 is SVGAGI in the germline V gene (reference sequence). The CDR3 loop reads CASSYSTGYYGYTF. In DNA form, the CDR3 reads TGTGCCAGCAGTTACTCAACGGGGTACTATGGCTACACCTTC.

This clone was picked up one time. The genes are TRBV25-1 and TRBJ2-7; D may be TRBD1 (6 bases). Trimming left V 6 bases short and J 6 bases short, with 18 bases between. The CDR3 runs 14 residues. Germline CDR1 reads MGHDK; CDR2 reads SYGVNS. In DNA form, the CDR3 reads TGTGCCAGCAGCGGCTATGGACAGACCTCCGAGCAGTACTTC. Its translation: CASSGYGQTSEQYF.

The rearrangement joins TRBV11-3 to TRBJ2-5; D is possibly TRBD2 (6 bases). The CDR3 sequence is 13 residues long. The ends were cut back, 5 bases at V and 5 bases at J, with 12 bases in the middle. Germline-derived CDR1 and CDR2 are SGHNT and YENEEA. CDR3 protein: CASSSWRDETQYF. DNA for the CDR3: TGTGCCAGCAGCAGTTGGAGGGACGAGACCCAGTACTTC.

The genes are TRBV5-6 and TRBJ1-6, with 7 bases matching TRBD1. J gave up 8 bases and V 4 bases, and 6 bases lay outside the gene matches. This CDR3 region has 14 residues. The germline V gene encodes CDR1 SGHDT and CDR2 YYEEEE. The CDR3 reads CASSERQGYSPLHF. DNA for the CDR3: TGTGCCAGCAGCGAGAGACAGGGTTATTCACCCCTCCACTTT.

The CDR3 DNA follows: TGTGCCAGCAGTTTATCGATTGAGGGAGACACTGAAGCTTTCTTT. Its translation: CASSLSIEGDTEAFF. The chain is built from TRBV27 and TRBJ1-1, with D unresolved. In germline, CDR1 is MNHEY, CDR2 SMNVEV (reference sequence). The CDR3 consists of 15 residues. V lost 0 bases and J 3 bases, leaving 11 bases between the germline ends.